This T cell receptor (beta chain) was profiled in a study of beta chain features in type 1 diabetes (dated by TCRdb to the late 2010s). Regarding the complete study: Mean age, gender distribution, total cell number and subset yield did not differ between patients and healthy donors. Across all samples, fewer than 110,000,000 sorted cells were examined, and cell number per subset correlated strongly with RNA yield. In the study, recently diagnosed type 1 diabetes patients and matched healthy donors were compared on the TCRB repertoires of their sorted circulating CD4+ T cell subsets. Regulatory and stem cell-like memory subsets were obtained from only 8 patients and roughly 8 healthy donors, while naive and central memory subsets were obtained from all 30 or so donors.

The High Capacity cDNA Reverse Transcription Kit was used to reverse transcribe all of the isolated RNA, meaning that expressed TCRB transcripts were what got sequenced. Naive, central memory and regulatory T cell samples underwent deep immunoSEQ sequencing, averaging about 3.3 million total reads per sample. After sorted cells were lysed in RLT buffer, RNA was extracted with DNase-treated RNeasy Micro or Mini kits, with the choice depending on cell number. Each cell subset was processed on its own to prevent cross-contamination, while patient and healthy donor samples were processed together. The immunoSEQ multiplex PCR was used to amplify TCRB sequences from cDNA, yielding 87-bp fragments that span the CDR3 region. Amplicons were sequenced on the Illumina HiSeq platform. Per the authors' processing: Synthetic template baselines were used to correct PCR bias computationally, reads within Hamming distance 2 were collapsed, and singletons that could not be merged were discarded. By aligning reads against IMGT, V, D and J genes, CDR3 length, and insertions or deletions at six rearrangement sites were assigned. Within each subset, clonotype counts were normalized to sorted cell number, after which true diversity and Gini coefficients were computed with the tcR R package. Repertoire sharing was quantified using the overlap coefficient calculated on TCRB nucleotide sequences. Out-of-frame TCRB sequences from naive cells were analyzed as a proxy for the pre-selection repertoire. Drawn from immuneACCESS, this table holds only the in-frame rearrangements with V and J called that TCRdb kept. Clones are partly lost; checked studies trace under half to an unresolved V gene and leave the rest unexplained. D and trimming come from the DNA, and the V and J calls and clone size come from that table. The sample table records a few hundred thousand clones; around 20% of these occur just once. The ten top clones hold around 0.04% of the sample.

A single peripheral blood draw of around 100 mL on average was collected from each donor into heparinised tubes. A BD FACSAria II and a panel including CD45RO, CCR7, CD25, CD127, CD95 and CD27 were used to sort naive, central memory, regulatory and stem cell-like memory CD4+ T cells. Purity was above 98% for every sorted population. PBMCs were separated immediately by Lymphoprep density gradient centrifugation and were stained directly, without being cultured. To minimize batch effects, samples were stained and sorted in pairs, one healthy donor with one patient per experiment. The study at large found these results: Because cDNA was sequenced instead of genomic DNA, activated cells with high expression could be over-represented, although the groups did not differ in activation or CD3 levels. Because the HLA sub-analyses included only small numbers of individuals, any influence of HLA type on TCRB rearrangement was left unresolved. The naive, central memory and regulatory TCRB repertoires appeared to resemble one another more closely among patients than among healthy donors. PCR may preferentially amplify shorter templates, but because patient and control samples were amplified and corrected together, any resulting skew would affect both groups equally. At VDJ recombination sites, patients with type 1 diabetes made fewer insertions and deleted more nucleotides, a pattern implying thymic rearrangement abnormalities. Type 1 diabetes patients showed a moderate but significant shortening of TCRB CDR3 length in all four CD4+ subsets.

The CDR3 starts with the cysteine, ends with the phenylalanine, and has 14 residues. CDR3 DNA is the only sequence kept; it has 42 bases, read in frame from the first base. The germline ends are 11 bases apart after V is trimmed by 3 bases and J by 0 bases. Per the germline V gene (reference sequence), GTSNPN is the CDR1 and SVGIG is the CDR2. Note on this clone: This clone's antigen is unknown. Base qualities are not at hand, and no much larger clone is one base apart.

Material: naive CD4+ T cells from blood. This specimen's cell subset or site label, per the study, means: true naive CD4+ T cells. The rearrangement combines TRBV30 with TRBJ1-1, with TRBD1 tentatively as D gene (5 bases match). This TCR was recovered from a woman younger than 35 in good health. The CDR3: CAWRPRVLNTEAFF. The DNA sequence is as follows: TGTGCCTGGAGACCCAGGGTATTGAACACTGAAGCTTTCTTT.